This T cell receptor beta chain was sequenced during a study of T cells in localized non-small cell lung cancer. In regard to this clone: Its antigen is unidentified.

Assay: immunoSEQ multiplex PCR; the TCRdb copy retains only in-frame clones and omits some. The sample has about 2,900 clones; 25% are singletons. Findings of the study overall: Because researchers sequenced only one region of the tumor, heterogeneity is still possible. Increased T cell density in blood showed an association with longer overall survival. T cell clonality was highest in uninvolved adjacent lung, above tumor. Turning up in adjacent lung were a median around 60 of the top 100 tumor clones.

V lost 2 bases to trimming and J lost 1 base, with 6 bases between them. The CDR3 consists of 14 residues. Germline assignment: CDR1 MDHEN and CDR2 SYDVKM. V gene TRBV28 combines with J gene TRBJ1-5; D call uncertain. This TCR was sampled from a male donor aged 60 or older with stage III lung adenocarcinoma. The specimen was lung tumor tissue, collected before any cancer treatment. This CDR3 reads CASSLRQSNQPQHF. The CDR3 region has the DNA TGTGCCAGCAGTTTAAGGCAGAGCAATCAGCCCCAGCATTTT.